Listed below are T cell receptor beta chains from one sample, sequenced in a study of blood T cell repertoires in COVID-19. This table comes from immunoSEQ multiplex PCR, and its TCRdb copy is limited to in-frame clones, with some not included. Of 310,000 or so clones in the sample, 89% were seen once. Sequenced: peripheral blood. These receptors were obtained from a man aged 18 to 29 who had recovered from COVID-19. Each CDR3 is given with its conserved first and last residue. D genes are given only for firm matches. Part of the rows lack a size; the others show once, few, many or a class for expanded clones.

j_call d_call v_call clone_size cdr3_length cdr3_aa cdr3_nt
TRBJ1-3 TRBD1 TRBV7-9 NA 15 CASSLGTERGNTIYF TGTGCCAGCAGCCTAGGGACAGAGCGGGGAAACACCATATATTTT
TRBJ1-1 NA TRBV15 NA 14 CATSSWEKNTEAFF TGTGCCACCAGCAGCTGGGAGAAGAACACTGAAGCTTTCTTT
TRBJ2-3 TRBD2 TRBV5-4 NA 14 CASRAGLGEDTQYF TGTGCCAGCAGAGCAGGACTAGGAGAAGATACGCAGTATTTT
TRBJ1-2 TRBD1 TRBV3-1/TRBV3-2 NA 14 CASSQGGQANGYTF TGTGCCAGCAGCCAAGGGGGACAGGCGAATGGCTACACCTTC
TRBJ2-5 NA TRBV5-1 NA 13 CASRVGWRETQYF TGCGCCAGCAGGGTAGGATGGCGGGAGACCCAGTACTTC
TRBJ2-3 NA TRBV18 NA 14 CASSPRGGTDTQYF TGTGCCAGCTCACCGAGGGGGGGAACAGATACGCAGTATTTT
TRBJ1-2 TRBD1 TRBV7-2 NA 13 CASSLGQNYGYTF TGTGCCAGCAGCCTGGGACAGAACTATGGCTACACCTTC
TRBJ2-7 TRBD1 TRBV5-8 NA 15 CASSFDRGRSYEQYF TGTGCCAGCAGCTTCGACAGGGGCCGCTCCTACGAGCAGTACTTC
TRBJ2-3 NA TRBV11-2 few 14 CASSFQDNTDTQYF TGTGCCAGCAGCTTTCAGGATAACACAGATACGCAGTATTTT
TRBJ1-1 NA TRBV7-9 NA 13 CASSPPQGIEAFF TGTGCCAGCAGCCCACCACAGGGTATTGAAGCTTTCTTT
TRBJ1-1 TRBD1 TRBV19 NA 13 CASSPTGGTEAFF TGTGCCAGTAGTCCGACAGGGGGGACTGAAGCTTTCTTT
TRBJ2-3 TRBD2 TRBV5-1 NA 14 CASSLGIAGDTQYF TGCGCCAGCAGCTTGGGAATAGCGGGGGATACGCAGTATTTT
TRBJ2-7 NA TRBV9 NA 15 CASSPGAGERREQYF TGTGCCAGCAGCCCCGGGGCAGGGGAACGACGCGAGCAGTACTTC
TRBJ1-5 NA TRBV27 NA 15 CASSLSPGENQPQHF TGTGCCAGCAGTTTATCCCCAGGTGAAAATCAGCCCCAGCATTTT
TRBJ1-1 NA TRBV19 once 14 CASRAQGRDTEAFF TGTGCCAGTCGAGCTCAGGGGAGAGACACTGAAGCTTTCTTT
TRBJ1-3 TRBD1 TRBV7-2 few 15 CASSFSGGSGNTIYF TGTGCCAGCAGCTTTTCAGGGGGTTCAGGAAACACCATATATTTT
TRBJ2-5 NA TRBV19 NA 13 CASSIPGVETQYF TGTGCCAGTAGTATCCCCGGAGTAGAGACCCAGTACTTC
TRBJ1-5 NA TRBV2 NA 13 CASHTESNQPQHF TGTGCCAGCCATACCGAGAGCAATCAGCCCCAGCATTTT
TRBJ2-7 TRBD1 TRBV15 NA 14 CATSRDRGDYEQYF TGTGCCACCAGTCGGGACAGGGGGGACTACGAGCAGTACTTC
TRBJ2-3 NA TRBV9 NA 14 CASSVYPSTDTQYF TGTGCCAGCAGCGTTTATCCTAGCACAGATACGCAGTATTTT
TRBJ1-5 TRBD1 TRBV19 NA 15 CASSSTGTYNQPQHF TGTGCCAGTAGCTCGACAGGGACATACAATCAGCCCCAGCATTTT
TRBJ2-2 NA TRBV9 NA 15 CASSGGGKNTGELFF TGTGCCAGCAGCGGTGGCGGCAAGAACACCGGGGAGCTGTTTTTT
TRBJ2-2 TRBD2 TRBV13 NA 17 CASSLGLAGEYTGELFF TGTGCCAGCAGCTTAGGACTAGCGGGAGAGTACACCGGGGAGCTGTTTTTT
TRBJ1-5 NA TRBV6-1 NA 16 CASSEGSWTAPQPQHF TGTGCCAGCAGTGAAGGTTCTTGGACAGCTCCTCAGCCCCAGCATTTT
TRBJ1-1 TRBD1 TRBV10-2 NA 15 CASKRDRETNTEAFF TGCGCCAGCAAACGGGACAGGGAAACGAACACTGAAGCTTTCTTT
TRBJ2-7 NA TRBV9 NA 14 CASSPGEAVGEQYF TGTGCCAGCAGCCCCGGGGAAGCCGTGGGCGAGCAGTACTTC
TRBJ1-2 NA TRBV3-1/TRBV3-2 once 15 CASSQDWGVGYGYTF TGTGCCAGCAGCCAAGATTGGGGGGTAGGCTATGGCTACACCTTC
TRBJ2-7 TRBD2 TRBV7-2 NA 14 CASTPGLAGESRHF TGTGCCAGCACTCCGGGGCTAGCGGGAGAATCGAGGCACTTC
TRBJ1-3 NA TRBV7-2 NA 17 CASSLAHGQGEGNTIYF TGTGCCAGCAGCTTAGCGCATGGGCAGGGTGAAGGAAACACCATATATTTT
TRBJ2-3 NA TRBV7-3 NA 15 CASSFNGGTIDTQYF TGTGCCAGCAGCTTCAACGGGGGAACGATAGATACGCAGTATTTT
TRBJ2-2 NA TRBV5-1 NA 15 CASSFSGGNTGELFF TGCGCCAGCAGCTTCTCCGGGGGGAACACCGGGGAGCTGTTTTTT
TRBJ2-7 TRBD2 TRBV7-6 NA 14 CASSASGAPDEQYF TGTGCCAGCAGCGCTAGCGGGGCCCCGGACGAGCAGTACTTC